These 12 T cell receptor beta chains came from one sample sequenced in a study of shared clonotypes between healthy human individuals. Assay used: immunoSEQ multiplex PCR; TCRdb lists only in-frame clones, some missing. Of about 1.1 million clones listed, roughly 77% are singletons. Sequencing was performed on memory CD4+ T cells from PBMCs. Subset described: CD45RA-negative fraction. The source of these receptors is a young man in good health. Some clones in this sample may be carry-over from other donors' samples.

DNA of the CDR3: TGTGCCAGCAGGTTGGGGACCACAGATACGCAGTATTTT. Amino acids: CASRLGTTDTQYF. The chain has TRBV7-8 and TRBJ2-3, with D perhaps given as TRBD1 or TRBD2 (5 bases each). There are 13 residues in the CDR3. Germline values: CDR1 SGHVS, CDR2 FQNEAQ. The V and J ends lost 6 bases and 2 bases respectively, with 9 bases between them. Together with reference TRBV7-8 and TRBJ2-3, the CDR3 gives the full variable domain: GAGVSQSPRYKVAKRGQDVALRCDPISGHVSLFWYQQALGQGPEFLTYFQNEAQLDKSGLPSDRFFAERPEGSVSTLKIQRTQQEDSAVYLCASRLGTTDTQYFGPGTRLTVL.

The chain combines TRBV11-3 with TRBJ2-6; D gene unclear. Germline V gives CDR1 SGHNT, CDR2 YENEEA. V was shortened by 2 bases and J by 2 bases, with 10 bases between the two germline ends. There are 16 residues in the CDR3. The CDR3 DNA reads TGTGCCAGCAGCTTACGGGTTTCGACTGGGGCCAACGTCCTGACTTTC. This encodes CASSLRVSTGANVLTF.

CDR3 nucleotides: TGTGCCAGCAGTTCCCGCTTTGGCTACACCTTC. Its protein product is CASSSRFGYTF. The genes are TRBV28 and TRBJ1-2; D ambiguous. CDR3 size: 11 residues. CDR1 is MDHEN, CDR2 SYDVKM, per germline. Trimming stripped 4 bases from V and 7 bases from J, with 7 bases between.

Concerning this clone itself: A clone one base away is much larger, so this may be a read error. This rearrangement joins TRBV6-5 to TRBJ2-7; 8 positions match TRBD1. Germline V gene sequence: CDR1 MNHEY, CDR2 SVGAGI. This CDR3 comprises 13 residues. CDR3 region: CDSFGQGASEQYF. Written as DNA, the CDR3 is TGTGACAGCTTCGGGCAGGGGGCGTCCGAGCAGTACTTC.

This chain joins TRBV27 and TRBJ1-4, with a tentative D call TRBD1 (6 bases). CDR3 length: 14 residues. Germline V gene lookup returns CDR1 MNHEY and CDR2 SMNVEV (reference sequence). Trimming left V 5 bases short and J 6 bases short, with 13 bases between. The CDR3 region has the DNA TGTGCCAGCAGTACGTGGGGGGGGCATGAAAAACTGTTTTTT. Residues: CASSTWGGHEKLFF.

This chain links TRBV5-1 with TRBJ1-1; 8 positions agree with TRBD1. J lost 3 bases, V lost 4 bases, and 5 bases had no gene match. This CDR3 is built from 14 residues. CDR1 is SGHRS, CDR2 YFSETQ, per germline. The CDR3 loop reads CASSVGQVYTEAFF. As DNA, the CDR3 is TGCGCCAGCAGCGTGGGACAGGTCTACACTGAAGCTTTCTTT.

The V call is TRBV9, the J call TRBJ2-6; unclear D gene. The germline CDR1 and CDR2 sequences are SGDLS and YYNGEE. The CDR3 consists of 15 residues. The V end lost 2 bases, the J end lost 0 bases, and 6 bases lay between the germline ends. The CDR3 here is CASSVQSSGANVLTF. The DNA for the CDR3 is TGTGCCAGCAGCGTGCAGAGCTCTGGGGCCAACGTCCTGACTTTC. Full variable domain (outside the CDR3, taken from reference TRBV9 and TRBJ2-6): DSGVTQTPKHLITATGQRVTLRCSPRSGDLSVYWYQQSLDQGLQFLIQYYNGEERAKGNILERFSAQQFPDLHSELNLSSLELGDSALYFCASSVQSSGANVLTFGAGSRLTVL.

The CDR3 DNA follows: TGTGCCAGCCAGGACAACACCGGGGAGCTGTTTTTT. It translates to CASQDNTGELFF. The chain uses TRBV27 and TRBJ2-2; no clear D gene. Germline values: CDR1 MNHEY, CDR2 SMNVEV (reference sequence). The CDR3 runs to 12 residues. The germline V and J ends were trimmed by 8 bases and 2 bases, with 6 bases remaining between them.

As to this clone: This same CDR3 is encoded by further DNA sequences in the sample. The rearrangement uses TRBV19 and TRBJ2-7; the match to TRBD2 covers 11 bases. The trim removed 8 bases at V and 2 bases at J, leaving 2 bases unmatched. This CDR3 has 13 amino acids. Looked up from germline, CDR1 is LNHDA and CDR2 is SQIVND (reference sequence). DNA for the CDR3: TGTGCCAGTGGGACTAGCGGAACCTACGAGCAGTACTTC. It yields the protein CASGTSGTYEQYF. The full variable domain, completed using reference TRBV19 and TRBJ2-7, is DGGITQSPKYLFRKEGQNVTLSCEQNLNHDAMYWYRQDPGQGLRLIYYSQIVNDFQKGDIAEGYSVSREKKESFPLTVTSAQKNPTAFYLCASGTSGTYEQYFGPGTRLTVT.

The chain employs TRBV5-6 and TRBJ2-7; 10 bases line up with TRBD1. Looked up from germline, CDR1 is SGHDT and CDR2 is YYEEEE. The CDR3 is 14 residues long. Trimming at V came to 4 bases and at J to 3 bases, leaving 4 bases not matched to a gene. In DNA form, the CDR3 reads TGTGCCAGCAGCAAAGACAGGGGGCGCTACGAGCAGTACTTC. Translated: CASSKDRGRYEQYF. Full variable domain (missing parts from reference TRBV5-6 and TRBJ2-7): DAGVTQSPTHLIKTRGQQVTLRCSPKSGHDTVSWYQQALGQGPQFIFQYYEEEERQRGNFPDRFSGHQFPNYSSELNVNALLLGDSALYLCASSKDRGRYEQYFGPGTRLTVT.

This clone was detected once. The chain couples TRBV19 to TRBJ2-7; D call uncertain. The CDR3 covers 13 residues. Germline V gene data show CDR1 as LNHDA and CDR2 as SQIVND (reference sequence). Trimming stripped 6 bases from V and 6 bases from J, with 15 bases between. CDR3 bases: TGTGCCAGTAGCCCTCCCTCCACCGCCGAGCAGTACTTC. This sequence encodes CASSPPSTAEQYF.

J is TRBJ1-1 and V is TRBV18, with no clear D. Trimming cost V 3 bases and J 0 bases, with 14 bases left between them. The CDR3 loop spans 16 amino acids. From germline, CDR1 is KGHSH and CDR2 LQKENI. The CDR3 DNA reads as TGTGCCAGCTCACCCCGGCAGATCGGGGTGAACACTGAAGCTTTCTTT. As protein: CASSPRQIGVNTEAFF.